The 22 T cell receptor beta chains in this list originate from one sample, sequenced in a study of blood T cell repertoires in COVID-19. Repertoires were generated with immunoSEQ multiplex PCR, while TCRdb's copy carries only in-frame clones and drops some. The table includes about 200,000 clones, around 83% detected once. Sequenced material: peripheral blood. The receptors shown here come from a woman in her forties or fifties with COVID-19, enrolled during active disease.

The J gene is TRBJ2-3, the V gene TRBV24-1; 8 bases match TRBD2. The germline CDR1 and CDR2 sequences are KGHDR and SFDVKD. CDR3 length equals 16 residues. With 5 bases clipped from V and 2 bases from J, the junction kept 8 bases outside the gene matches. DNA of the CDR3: TGTGCCACCAGTGTTACTAGCGGAGGGCTCACAGATACGCAGTATTTT. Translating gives CATSVTSGGLTDTQYF.

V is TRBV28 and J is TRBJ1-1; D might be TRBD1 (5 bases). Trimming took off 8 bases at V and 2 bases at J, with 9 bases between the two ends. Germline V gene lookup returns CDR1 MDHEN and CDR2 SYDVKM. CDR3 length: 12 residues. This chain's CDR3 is CASGHPNTEAFF. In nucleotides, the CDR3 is TGTGCCAGCGGACACCCCAACACTGAAGCTTTCTTT.

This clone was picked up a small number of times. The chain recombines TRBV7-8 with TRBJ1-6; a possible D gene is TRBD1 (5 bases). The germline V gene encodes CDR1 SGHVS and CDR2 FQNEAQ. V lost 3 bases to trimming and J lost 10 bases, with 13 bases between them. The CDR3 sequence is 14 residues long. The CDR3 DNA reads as TGTGCCAGCAGCTTCCCCGGGACTCCCTCACCCCTCCACTTT. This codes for CASSFPGTPSPLHF.

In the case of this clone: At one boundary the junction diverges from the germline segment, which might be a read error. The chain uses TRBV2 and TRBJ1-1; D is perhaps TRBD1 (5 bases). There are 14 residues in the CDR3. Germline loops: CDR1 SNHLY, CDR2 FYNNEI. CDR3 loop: CATSPPTGGTEAFF. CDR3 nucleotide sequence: TGTGCCACCAGTCCTCCTACGGGGGGGACTGAAGCTTTCTTT.

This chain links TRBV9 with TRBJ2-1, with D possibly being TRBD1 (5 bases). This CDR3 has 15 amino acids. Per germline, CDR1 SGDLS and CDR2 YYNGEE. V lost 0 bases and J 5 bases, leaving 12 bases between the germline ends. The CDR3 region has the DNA TGTGCCAGCAGCGTAGTAGGTAGCAGGGACAATGAGCAGTTCTTC. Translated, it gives CASSVVGSRDNEQFF.

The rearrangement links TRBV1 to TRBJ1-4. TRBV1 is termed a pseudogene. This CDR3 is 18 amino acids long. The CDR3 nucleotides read TGCACCAGCAGCCAAGGGGGGAGGACACTTTTGGGGCGGGAAAAACTGTTTTTT. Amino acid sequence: CTSSQGGRTLLGREKLFF.

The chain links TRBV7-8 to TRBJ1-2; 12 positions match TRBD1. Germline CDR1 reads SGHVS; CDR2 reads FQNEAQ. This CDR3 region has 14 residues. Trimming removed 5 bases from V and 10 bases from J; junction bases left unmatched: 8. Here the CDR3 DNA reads TGTGCCAGCAGCCTCGGGACAGGGGGCGATCCCTACACCTTC. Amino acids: CASSLGTGGDPYTF.

CDR3 in amino acids: CASGRQGSTGNTIYF. DNA for the CDR3: TGTGCCAGCGGCCGACAGGGATCGACTGGAAACACCATATATTTT. The chain couples TRBV5-5 to TRBJ1-3; 7 bases are shared with TRBD1. V was pared by 7 bases and J by 2 bases, with 9 bases of the junction left unmatched. Germline-derived CDR1 and CDR2 are SGHKS and YYEKEE (reference sequence). The CDR3 runs to 15 residues.

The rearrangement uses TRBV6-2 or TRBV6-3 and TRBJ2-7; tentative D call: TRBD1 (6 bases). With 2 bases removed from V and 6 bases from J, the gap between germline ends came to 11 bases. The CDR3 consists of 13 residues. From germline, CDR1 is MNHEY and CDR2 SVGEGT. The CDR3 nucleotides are TGTGCCAGCAGTTACGGGGGCGACAGCGAGCAGTACTTC. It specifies CASSYGGDSEQYF.

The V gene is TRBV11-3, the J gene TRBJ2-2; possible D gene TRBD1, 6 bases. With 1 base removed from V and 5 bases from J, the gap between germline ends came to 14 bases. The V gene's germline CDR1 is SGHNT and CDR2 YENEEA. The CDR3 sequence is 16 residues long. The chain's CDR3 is CASSLVSGAGTGELFF. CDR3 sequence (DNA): TGTGCCAGCAGCTTAGTTTCAGGGGCAGGAACCGGGGAGCTGTTTTTT.

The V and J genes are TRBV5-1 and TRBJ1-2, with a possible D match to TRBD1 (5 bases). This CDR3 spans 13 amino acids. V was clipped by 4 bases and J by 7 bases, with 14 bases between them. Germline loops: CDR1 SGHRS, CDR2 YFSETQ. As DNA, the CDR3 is TGCGCCAGCAGCCCCCCAGGGTTAAGTGGCTACACCTTC. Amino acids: CASSPPGLSGYTF.

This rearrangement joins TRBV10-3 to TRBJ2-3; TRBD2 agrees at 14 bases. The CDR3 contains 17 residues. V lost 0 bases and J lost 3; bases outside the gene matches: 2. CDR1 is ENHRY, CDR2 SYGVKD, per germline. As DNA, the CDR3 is TGTGCCATCAGTGAGTCGACTAGCGGGGGGGCGACAGATACGCAGTATTTT. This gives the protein CAISESTSGGATDTQYF.

The CDR3 loop reads CASSQGAMVWGYTF. CDR3 in DNA: TGTGCCAGCAGCCAGGGGGCAATGGTTTGGGGCTACACCTTC. The chain joins TRBV6-5 to TRBJ1-2; 8 nucleotides align to TRBD1. V lost 6 bases, J lost 8 bases, and 11 bases stayed unmatched. The CDR3 extends over 14 amino acids. CDR1 is MNHEY, CDR2 SVGAGI, per germline.

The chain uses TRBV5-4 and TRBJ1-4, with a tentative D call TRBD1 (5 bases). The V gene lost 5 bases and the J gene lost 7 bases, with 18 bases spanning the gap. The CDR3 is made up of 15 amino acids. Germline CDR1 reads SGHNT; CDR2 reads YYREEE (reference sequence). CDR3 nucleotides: TGTGCCAGCAGTTACAGGCAGGCGGCGAGTGAAAAACTGTTTTTT. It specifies CASSYRQAASEKLFF.

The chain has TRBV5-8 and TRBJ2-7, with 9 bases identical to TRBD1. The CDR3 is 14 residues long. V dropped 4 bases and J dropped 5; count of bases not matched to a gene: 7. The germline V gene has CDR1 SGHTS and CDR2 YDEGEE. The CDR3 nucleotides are TGTGCCAGCAGCCGGACAGGGGTCACGAACGAGCAGTACTTC. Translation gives CASSRTGVTNEQYF.

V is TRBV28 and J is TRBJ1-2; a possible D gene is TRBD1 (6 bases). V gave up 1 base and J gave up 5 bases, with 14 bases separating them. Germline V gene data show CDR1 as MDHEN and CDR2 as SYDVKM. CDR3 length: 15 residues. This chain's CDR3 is CASSLSGQGLYGYTF. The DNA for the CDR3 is TGTGCCAGCAGTTTATCGGGGCAGGGGCTTTATGGCTACACCTTC.

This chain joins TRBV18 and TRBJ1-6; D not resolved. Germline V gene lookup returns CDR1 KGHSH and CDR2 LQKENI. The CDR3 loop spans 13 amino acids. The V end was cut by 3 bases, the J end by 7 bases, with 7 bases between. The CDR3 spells CASSPNENSPLHF. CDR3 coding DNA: TGTGCCAGCTCACCGAACGAGAATTCACCCCTCCACTTT.

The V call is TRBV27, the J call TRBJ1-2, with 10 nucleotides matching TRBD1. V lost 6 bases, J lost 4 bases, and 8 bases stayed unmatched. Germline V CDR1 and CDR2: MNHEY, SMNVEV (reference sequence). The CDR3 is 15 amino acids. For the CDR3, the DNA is TGTGCCAGCAGCTCTCCGGGACAGGGGAGCTATGGCTACACCTTC. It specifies CASSSPGQGSYGYTF.

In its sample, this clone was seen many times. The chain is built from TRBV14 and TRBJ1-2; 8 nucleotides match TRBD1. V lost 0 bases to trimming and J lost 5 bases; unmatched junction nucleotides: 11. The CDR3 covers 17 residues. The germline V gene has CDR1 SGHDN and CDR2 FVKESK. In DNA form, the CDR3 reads TGTGCCAGCAGCCAAGATCAAAGGCGACAGGGGAATTATGGCTACACCTTC. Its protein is CASSQDQRRQGNYGYTF.

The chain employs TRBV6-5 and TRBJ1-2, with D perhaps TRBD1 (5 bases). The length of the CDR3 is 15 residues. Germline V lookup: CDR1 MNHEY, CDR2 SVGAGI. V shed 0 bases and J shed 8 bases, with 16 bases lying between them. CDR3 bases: TGTGCCAGCAGTTACTCGGGGCGGATTTCGTGGGGCTACACCTTC. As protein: CASSYSGRISWGYTF.

CDR3 bases: TGTGCCAGCAGTTTATTGCGGGGGGGCCGGCGGGAGCTGTTTTTT. Protein sequence: CASSLLRGGRRELFF. The chain couples TRBV28 to TRBJ2-2; TRBD2 aligns across 9 bases. V trimming: 1 base; J trimming: 9 bases; junction bases outside the gene matches: 6. The CDR3 length is 15 residues. Germline-derived CDR1 and CDR2 are MDHEN and SYDVKM.

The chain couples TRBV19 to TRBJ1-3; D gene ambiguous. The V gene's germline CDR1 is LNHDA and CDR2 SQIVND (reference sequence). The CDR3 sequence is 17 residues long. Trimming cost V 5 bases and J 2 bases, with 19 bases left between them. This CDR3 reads CASSPRVFSGTGNTIYF. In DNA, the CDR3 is TGTGCCAGTAGTCCCCGGGTCTTCTCCGGCACTGGAAACACCATATATTTT.